The 6 T cell receptor beta chains below come from one sample, sequenced in a study of blood T cell repertoires in COVID-19. Profiled with immunoSEQ multiplex PCR; TCRdb holds only in-frame clones, not every one. The sample lists some 76,000 clones, around nine tenths seen once, with about 6.1% in the top ten. Sequenced material: peripheral blood. The origin of the receptors is a human donor in a cohort sampled during active COVID-19.

The chain links TRBV4-1 to TRBJ1-1; no clear D gene. Germline V lookup: CDR1 MGHRA, CDR2 YSYEKL. Trimming removed 4 bases from V and 2 bases from J, with 17 bases in between. The CDR3 has 16 residues. CDR3 in amino acids: CASSPLLALINTEAFF. In DNA, the CDR3 is TGCGCCAGCAGCCCATTATTAGCACTCATCAACACTGAAGCTTTCTTT.

This clone was detected once. This rearrangement joins TRBV7-9 to TRBJ1-3; maybe TRBD1 (6 bases). The germline CDR1 and CDR2 sequences are SEHNR and FQNEAQ (reference sequence). This CDR3 has 12 amino acids. V was trimmed by 7 bases and J by 9 bases, leaving 13 bases between them. CDR3 sequence: CASMYRDATIYF. The CDR3 coding sequence is TGTGCCAGCATGTACAGGGACGCCACCATATATTTT.

The chain has TRBV6-5 and TRBJ2-1; 11 nucleotides line up with TRBD2. Trimming cost V 0 bases and J 7 bases; bases outside gene matches: 5. Germline V CDR1 and CDR2: MNHEY, SVGAGI. There are 16 residues in the CDR3. This CDR3 reads CASSYSTSGGGNEQFF. CDR3 bases: TGTGCCAGCAGTTACTCAACTAGCGGGGGAGGGAATGAGCAGTTCTTC.

The chain carries TRBV30 and TRBJ2-7, with 9 bases lining up with TRBD2. CDR3 size: 15 residues. In germline, CDR1 is GTSNPN, CDR2 SVGIG (reference sequence). The J segment lost 0 bases and the V segment lost 3 bases, leaving 6 bases of the junction unmatched. The CDR3 nucleotides read TGTGCCTGGAGCGGGACTAGCAGGAGCTCCTACGAGCAGTACTTC. Protein product: CAWSGTSRSSYEQYF. The complete variable domain, with remaining parts taken from reference TRBV30 and TRBJ2-7, reads SQTIHQWPATLVQPVGSPLSLECTVEGTSNPNLYWYRQAAGRGLQLLFYSVGIGQISSEVPQNLSASRPQDRQFILSSKKLLLSDSGFYLCAWSGTSRSSYEQYFGPGTRLTVT.

Many counts were recorded for this clone. V usage is TRBV9 and J usage is TRBJ1-6, with a weak D call TRBD1 (5 bases). Trimming shortened V by 3 bases and J by 7 bases, and 20 bases separated the two germline ends. This CDR3 has 17 amino acids. Germline V gives CDR1 SGDLS, CDR2 YYNGEE. In DNA, the CDR3 is TGTGCCAGCAGCGAATCAGGAGGGGCTTACTTCAATTCACCCCTCCACTTT. This codes for CASSESGGAYFNSPLHF.

This clone was found once. The rearrangement uses TRBV5-6 and TRBJ2-1, with D perhaps matching TRBD1 (6 bases). V shed 0 bases and J shed 2 bases, with 15 bases lying between them. The length of the CDR3 is 17 residues. The germline CDR1 and CDR2 sequences are SGHDT and YYEEEE. The CDR3 nucleotides are TGTGCCAGCAGCTTGGCCCGCTCAGGGGTACCCTACAATGAGCAGTTCTTC. This sequence encodes CASSLARSGVPYNEQFF. The whole variable domain, filled in from reference TRBV5-6 and TRBJ2-1, reads DAGVTQSPTHLIKTRGQQVTLRCSPKSGHDTVSWYQQALGQGPQFIFQYYEEEERQRGNFPDRFSGHQFPNYSSELNVNALLLGDSALYLCASSLARSGVPYNEQFFGPGTRLTVL.